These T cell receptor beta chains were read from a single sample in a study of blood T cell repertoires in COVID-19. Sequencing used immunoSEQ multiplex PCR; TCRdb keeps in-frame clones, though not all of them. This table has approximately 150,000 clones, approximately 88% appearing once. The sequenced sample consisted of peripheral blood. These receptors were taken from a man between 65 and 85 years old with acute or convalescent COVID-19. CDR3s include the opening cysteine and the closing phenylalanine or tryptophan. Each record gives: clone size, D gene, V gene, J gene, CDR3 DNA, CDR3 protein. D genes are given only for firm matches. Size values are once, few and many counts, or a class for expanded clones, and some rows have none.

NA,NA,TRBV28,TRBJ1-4,TGTGCCAGCAGTTCCTCCGGGACAACTAATGAAAAACTGTTTTTT,CASSSSGTTNEKLFF
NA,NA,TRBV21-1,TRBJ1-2,TGTGCCAGCAGCAAAGGGGTAATAAGGAGACAGGGGTTCAATAGCTATGGCTACACCTTC,CASSKGVIRRQGFNSYGYTF
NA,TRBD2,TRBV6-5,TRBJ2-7,TGTGCCAGCAGACTAGCGGGGGGCTACGAGCAGTACTTC,CASRLAGGYEQYF
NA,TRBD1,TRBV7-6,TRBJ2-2,TGTGCCAGCAGCTTGGGGACAGAAAAAACCGGGGAGCTGTTTTTT,CASSLGTEKTGELFF
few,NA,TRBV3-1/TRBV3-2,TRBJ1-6,TGTGCCAGCAGCCAAGGGGTCCAGGCGAATATCGGGGCCCTCCACTTT,CASSQGVQANIGALHF
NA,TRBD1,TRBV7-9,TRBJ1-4,TGTGCCAGCAGGTCAGGCGGACAGGGCGGATTTGAAAAACTGTTTTTT,CASRSGGQGGFEKLFF
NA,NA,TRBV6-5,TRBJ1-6,TGTGCCAGCAGTTACGGGGACACCTATAATTCACCCCTCCACTTT,CASSYGDTYNSPLHF
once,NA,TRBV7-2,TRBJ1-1,TGTGCCAGCAGCTTAGTCGCAGAGAACACTGAAGCTTTCTTT,CASSLVAENTEAFF
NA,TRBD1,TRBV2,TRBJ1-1,TGTGCCAGCAGTCAACAGGGGGCTAGCACTGAAGCTTTCTTT,CASSQQGASTEAFF
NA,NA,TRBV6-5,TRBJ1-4,TGTGCCAGCAGCGACAGACGGACTGAAAAACTGTTTTTT,CASSDRRTEKLFF
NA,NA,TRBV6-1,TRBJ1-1,TGTGCCAGCAGTGAAATGGCGAACACTGAAGCTTTCTTT,CASSEMANTEAFF
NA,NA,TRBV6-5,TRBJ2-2,TGTGCCAGCTATAGCGGAGCGAACACCGGGGAGCTGTTTTTT,CASYSGANTGELFF
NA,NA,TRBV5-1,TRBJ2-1,TGCGCCAGCAGCTTGTTGGGTAGTCTAGGCCTTGAGCAGTTCTTC,CASSLLGSLGLEQFF
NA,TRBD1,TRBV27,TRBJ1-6,TGTGCCAGCACCTCGGGGACAGGGGGTAGGAGCTCCTATAATTCACCCCTCCACTTT,CASTSGTGGRSSYNSPLHF
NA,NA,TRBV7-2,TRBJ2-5,TGTGCCAGCAGCTCCTCCTCAGGGGTGGGAGAGACCCAGTACTTC,CASSSSSGVGETQYF
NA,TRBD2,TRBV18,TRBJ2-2,TGTGCCAGCTCACCACCAAGCGGGAGCAGCGTGCGGGAGCTGTTTTTT,CASSPPSGSSVRELFF
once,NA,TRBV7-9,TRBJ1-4,TGTGCCAGCAGCCCTGGACAGATTAATGAAAAACTGTTTTTT,CASSPGQINEKLFF
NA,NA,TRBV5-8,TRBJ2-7,TGTGCCAGCAGCTTCGTGGGCCACGAGCAGTACTTC,CASSFVGHEQYF
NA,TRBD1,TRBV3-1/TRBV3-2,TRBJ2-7,TGTGCCAGCGGGGGACAGGGGTCCTACGAGCAGTACTTC,CASGGQGSYEQYF
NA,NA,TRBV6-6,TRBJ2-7,TGTGCCAGCAGGTCCCCACAGGGCGGGTACGAGCAGTACTTC,CASRSPQGGYEQYF
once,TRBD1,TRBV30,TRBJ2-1,TGTGCCTGGAGCGCCCAGGGACAGGGAGGGGATGAGCAGTTCTTC,CAWSAQGQGGDEQFF
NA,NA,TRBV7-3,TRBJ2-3,TGTGCCAGCAGCTTAGGGCGGGGAGATACGCAGTATTTT,CASSLGRGDTQYF
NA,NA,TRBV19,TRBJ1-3,TGTGCCAGTAAGACGAGGGCGAGAACTGGAAACACCATATATTTT,CASKTRARTGNTIYF
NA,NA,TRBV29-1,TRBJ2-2,TGCAGCGTGCAGAACTCCGGGACCGGGGAGCTGTTTTTT,CSVQNSGTGELFF
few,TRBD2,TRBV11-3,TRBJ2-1,TGTGCCAGCAGCTTCGGGACTACCGCCGCGGGAGAGCAGTTCTTC,CASSFGTTAAGEQFF
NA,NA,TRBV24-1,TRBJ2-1,TGTGCCACCAGTGATATCATACCGGGACACCCCGAGCAGTTCTTC,CATSDIIPGHPEQFF
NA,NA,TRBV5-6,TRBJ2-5,TGTGCCAGCAGCTTGGGACTACAAGAGACCCAGTACTTC,CASSLGLQETQYF
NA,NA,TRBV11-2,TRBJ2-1,TGTGCCAGCAGCTTACAGGGGTTCTCCTACAATGAGCAGTTCTTC,CASSLQGFSYNEQFF
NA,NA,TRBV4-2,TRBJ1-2,TGTGCCAGCAGCCAAGAGGCAGACTACTTAGCTAACTATGGCTACACCTTC,CASSQEADYLANYGYTF
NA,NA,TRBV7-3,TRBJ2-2,TGTGCCAGCAGCTTTCATGGCACCGCGAACACCGGGGAGCTGTTTTTT,CASSFHGTANTGELFF
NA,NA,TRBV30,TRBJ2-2,TGTGCCTGGAGTGCCCTATCCGGGTTGTCCGGGGAGCTGTTTTTT,CAWSALSGLSGELFF